This is a list of T cell receptor beta chains from one sample in a study of Graves' ophthalmopathy and Graves' hyperthyroidism. TCRdb analysed the multiplex PCR reads with MiXCR anew, one entry per CDR3 protein. The table records fewer than 650,000 distinct CDR3 sequences, 22% of them present only once. The source material was peripheral blood. These receptors were collected from a woman in her late teens or twenties with stable Graves' hyperthyroidism. Some clones in this sample may be carry-over from other donors' samples. Each CDR3 is given with its conserved first and last residue. A D gene is named only where the DNA matches it firmly. Clone sizes are given selectively: once, few, many, or a class where the clone is expanded.

d_call clone_size j_call v_call cdr3_aa cdr3_nt
NA many TRBJ1-2 TRBV6-1 CASSEAGALPGGYTF TGTGCCAGCAGTGAAGCCGGGGCCTTACCGGGGGGCTACACCTTC
NA many TRBJ1-2 TRBV3-1 CASSQDLGSPYGYTF TGTGCCAGCAGCCAAGATCTGGGCAGCCCATATGGCTACACCTTC
NA many TRBJ1-1 TRBV7-9 CASSLTIWLWVNTEAFF TGTGCCAGCAGCTTAACTATCTGGTTGTGGGTGAACACTGAAGCTTTCTTT
NA many TRBJ2-7 TRBV28 CASSLPGQGSYEQYF TGTGCCAGCAGCTTACCGGGACAAGGGTCCTACGAGCAGTACTTC
NA NA TRBJ2-7 TRBV2 CASSLMKGAYEQYF TGTGCCAGCAGCCTCATGAAGGGGGCCTACGAGCAGTACTTC
TRBD1 NA TRBJ2-5 TRBV29-1 CSVRQGAQETQYF TGCAGCGTTAGACAGGGGGCCCAAGAGACCCAGTACTTC
TRBD2 many TRBJ2-7 TRBV7-2 CASSYPQSWEGPYEQYF TGTGCCAGCAGCTACCCCCAATCGTGGGAGGGCCCTTACGAGCAGTACTTC
NA once TRBJ2-7 TRBV6-1 CASSETGREQYF TGTGCCAGCAGTGAAACAGGGCGCGAGCAGTACTTC
NA NA TRBJ2-2 TRBV5-1 CASSLATGILNTGELFF TGCGCCAGCAGCTTGGCCACAGGGATTTTGAACACCGGGGAGCTGTTTTTT
NA NA TRBJ1-6 TRBV7-9 CASSLSRSPLHF TGTGCCAGCAGCTTGTCAAGATCACCCCTCCACTTT
NA few TRBJ1-2 TRBV4-1 CASSQVAGYYGYTF TGCGCCAGCAGCCAAGTGGCGGGATATTATGGCTACACCTTC
NA NA TRBJ2-5 TRBV15 CATSSDRWVAETQYF TGTGCCACCAGCAGTGATCGTTGGGTAGCCGAGACCCAGTACTTC
NA NA TRBJ2-7 TRBV20-1 CSANAGYHEQYF TGCAGTGCAAACGCAGGGTACCACGAGCAGTACTTC
TRBD1 many TRBJ1-1 TRBV12-3/TRBV12-4 CAAQGDSNTEAFF TGTGCCGCTCAGGGGGACTCGAACACTGAAGCTTTCTTT
NA many TRBJ1-6 TRBV12-3/TRBV12-4 CASSLKEGSNSPLHF TGTGCCAGCAGTTTAAAGGAGGGTTCGAATTCACCCCTCCACTTT
TRBD1 many TRBJ1-5 TRBV7-6 CASSLEGGRSQPQHF TGTGCCAGCAGCTTAGAAGGGGGCAGGAGTCAGCCCCAGCATTTT
NA many TRBJ2-5 TRBV13 CASSSSSQETQYF TGTGCCAGCAGTTCATCATCCCAGGAGACCCAGTACTTC
TRBD1 many TRBJ2-5 TRBV6-2/TRBV6-3 CASRHRDRGRETQYF TGTGCCAGCAGACACCGGGACAGGGGACGAGAGACCCAGTACTTC
TRBD2 many TRBJ2-7 TRBV2 CASSGMSGRSYEQYF TGTGCCAGCAGTGGGATGAGCGGGAGGTCCTACGAGCAGTACTTC
TRBD1 many TRBJ1-2 TRBV4-1 CASSQDNRGLGGYTF TGCGCCAGCAGCCAAGACAACAGGGGGCTGGGTGGCTACACCTTC
NA few TRBJ2-7 TRBV5-4 CATRQDSSYEQYF TGTGCCACCCGACAGGATAGCTCCTACGAGCAGTACTTC
NA many TRBJ2-7 TRBV12-3/TRBV12-4 CASSSPKQGYEQYF TGTGCCAGCAGTTCACCCAAACAGGGCTACGAGCAGTACTTC
TRBD2 once TRBJ2-7 TRBV4-1 CASSEEAGVAHEQCF TGCGCCAGCAGCGAAGAAGCGGGAGTCGCCCACGAGCAGTGCTTC
NA few TRBJ1-2 TRBV12-3/TRBV12-4 CASRGQDINYGYTF TGTGCCAGCAGGGGCCAGGACATTAACTATGGCTACACCTTC
NA many TRBJ1-1 TRBV18 CASSPNVNTEAFF TGTGCCAGCTCACCAAACGTGAACACTGAAGCTTTCTTT
NA many TRBJ1-2 TRBV4-2 CASSQTGINYGYTF TGTGCCAGCAGCCAAACAGGGATTAACTATGGCTACACCTTC
NA NA TRBJ1-1 TRBV2 CASDSKPTTEAFF TGTGCCAGCGATTCAAAGCCGACGACTGAAGCTTTCTTT
TRBD1 many TRBJ2-5 TRBV20-1 CSAPPTGRETQYF TGCAGTGCCCCCCCGACAGGGCGGGAGACCCAGTACTTC
TRBD1 many TRBJ2-7 TRBV6-2/TRBV6-3 CASSFGQGTWEQYF TGTGCCAGCAGTTTCGGACAGGGGACGTGGGAGCAGTACTTC